Included here is one TCR beta chain sequence, with context. The data were obtained in a study of T-cell memory formation after mild COVID-19. Via MiXCR, TCRdb re-called the 5' RACE reads, giving one row per CDR3 protein. Altogether approximately 300,000 distinct CDR3 sequences are present, roughly 15% being singletons, with the ten largest covering 22%. Sample: PBMCs or a T cell subset sorted from them (not recorded which). This TCR was sampled from a man between 18 and 35 years old who had mild COVID-19 (a few samples of this study predate the infection). Cell type and time point are not known.

CDR3 bases: TGCGCCAGCAGCTTGCAGGGGGGCTTGAACACTGAAGCTTTCTTT. This codes for CASSLQGGLNTEAFF. The chain joins TRBV5-1 to TRBJ1-1; 7 bases are a match to TRBD1. CDR1 is SGHRS, CDR2 YFSETQ, per germline. V shed 1 base, J shed 0 bases, and the junction held 3 bases outside the gene matches. The CDR3 consists of 15 residues. Together with reference TRBV5-1 and TRBJ1-1, the CDR3 gives the full variable domain: KAGVTQTPRYLIKTRGQQVTLSCSPISGHRSVSWYQQTPGQGLQFLFEYFSETQRNKGNFPGRFSGRQFSNSRSEMNVSTLELGDSALYLCASSLQGGLNTEAFFGQGTRLTVV.